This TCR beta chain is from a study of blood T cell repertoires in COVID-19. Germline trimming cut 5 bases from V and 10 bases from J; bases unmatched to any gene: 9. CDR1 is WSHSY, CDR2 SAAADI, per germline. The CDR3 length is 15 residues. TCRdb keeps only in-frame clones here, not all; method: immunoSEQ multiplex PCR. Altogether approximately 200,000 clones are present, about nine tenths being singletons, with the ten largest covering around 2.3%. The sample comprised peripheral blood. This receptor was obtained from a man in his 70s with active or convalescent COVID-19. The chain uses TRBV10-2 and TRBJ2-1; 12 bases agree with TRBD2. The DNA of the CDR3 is TGCGCCAGCAGTCAACTAGCGGGGGGTCCCGGGGAGCAGTTCTTC. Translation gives CASSQLAGGPGEQFF.